This section outlines one T cell receptor beta chain sequence together with its context. These data belong to a study of blood T cell repertoires in COVID-19. Study summary: T cells, B-cell-depleted T cells, or PBMCs provided the cDNA or gDNA that served as material.

The germline V gene has CDR1 LGHNA and CDR2 YSLEER. V lost 0 bases to trimming and J lost 4 bases, with 12 bases between them. The CDR3 loop spans 15 amino acids. Authors' processing steps: Counts of nucleated cells, estimated from reference gene primer amplification, were obtained. Data came from immunoSEQ multiplex PCR; TCRdb stores just in-frame clones and leaves some out. That table gives V, J and clone size, and the DNA gave D and trimming. This repertoire shows 200,000 to 250,000 clones, about 79% found once; its top ten account for approximately 10%. Specimen: peripheral blood. The chain employs TRBV4-3 and TRBJ1-2; D perhaps matches TRBD1 (6 bases). The receptor was isolated from a man between 50 and 59 years old with active or convalescent COVID-19. The CDR3 sequence: CASSQDQGYGYGYTF. In nucleotides, the CDR3 is TGCGCCAGCAGCCAAGATCAGGGGTACGGCTATGGCTACACCTTC.